This is a list of T cell receptor beta chains from one sample in a study of prognosis after radiotherapy for stage I lung cancer. TCRdb re-called the multiplex PCR reads with MiXCR, one entry per CDR3 protein. The table records about 13,000 distinct CDR3 sequences, 43% of them present only once. The sample was PBMCs, taken before or after stereotactic body radiation therapy (not recorded which). All receptors come from a donor over 45 with non-small cell lung cancer. Each CDR3 is given with its conserved first and last residue. D genes are given only for firm matches. Not every row has a clone size; where given, it reads once, few, many or a size class.

TRBD1	TRBV4-3	TRBJ1-2	14	many	CASSQEGTGFGYTF	TGCGCCAGCAGCCAAGAGGGGACAGGGTTTGGCTACACCTTC
TRBD1	TRBV7-2	TRBJ1-2	15	.	CASSLATGGPYGYTF	TGTGCCAGCAGCTTAGCGACAGGGGGCCCCTATGGCTACACCTTC
.	TRBV7-2	TRBJ2-7	15	many	CASSLEADQSDEQYF	TGTGCCAGCAGCTTAGAAGCAGACCAAAGCGACGAGCAGTACTTC
.	TRBV5-5	TRBJ1-2	16	many	CASSTRTGLGFYGYTF	TGTGCCAGCAGCACCCGCACGGGACTAGGCTTCTATGGCTACACCTTC
.	TRBV6-1	TRBJ2-7	12	many	CASSVPPYEQYF	TGTGCCAGCAGTGTTCCGCCATACGAGCAGTACTTC
TRBD2	TRBV28	TRBJ2-2	17	many	CASRNEARLAAAGELFF	TGTGCCAGCAGAAACGAGGCAAGACTAGCGGCCGCCGGGGAGCTGTTTTTT
TRBD2	TRBV6-4	TRBJ2-1	14	.	CASSKAGGYNEQFF	TGTGCCAGCAGTAAAGCGGGAGGCTACAATGAGCAGTTCTTC
.	TRBV27	TRBJ2-7	14	.	CARGRGRLSYEKYF	TGTGCCAGAGGACGGGGGAGGCTCTCCTACGAGAAGTACTTC
TRBD2	TRBV9	TRBJ2-3	17	many	CASSVGGLAGSTDTQYF	TGTGCCAGCAGCGTAGGGGGACTAGCGGGGAGCACAGATACGCAGTATTTT
.	TRBV6-5	TRBJ2-1	15	many	CASSYERGPYNEQFF	TGTGCCAGCAGTTACGAACGGGGGCCATACAATGAGCAGTTCTTC
TRBD2	TRBV5-1	TRBJ2-1	17	.	CASSLPGLAGGPNEQFF	TGCGCCAGCAGCTTGCCCGGACTAGCGGGAGGACCCAATGAGCAGTTCTTC
.	TRBV6-1	TRBJ1-2	13	medium-sized	CASSPGQYYGYTF	TGTGCCAGCAGTCCGGGACAATACTATGGCTACACCTTC
.	TRBV4-3	TRBJ2-3	13	many	CASSQETTDTQYF	TGCGCCAGCAGCCAAGAGACCACAGATACGCAGTATTTT
TRBD1	TRBV5-8	TRBJ2-7	15	many	CASSSSDRLSYEQYF	TGTGCCAGCAGCTCCTCGGACAGGCTGTCCTACGAGCAGTACTTC
TRBD1	TRBV4-3	TRBJ1-5	15	many	CASSQDAQGAQPQHF	TGCGCCAGCAGCCAAGATGCACAGGGGGCCCAGCCCCAGCATTTT
.	TRBV2	TRBJ2-3	12	.	CASSSGTDTRYF	TGTGCCAGCAGTTCGGGCACAGATACTCGGTATTTT
.	TRBV6-1	TRBJ1-2	10	.	CASREDGYTF	TGTGCCAGCAGGGAAGATGGCTACACCTTC
.	TRBV5-6	TRBJ1-2	15	many	CASSLEARKGYGYTF	TGTGCCAGCAGCTTGGAGGCCAGGAAAGGCTATGGCTACACCTTC
.	TRBV20-1	TRBJ1-2	10	many	CSGFNYGYTF	TGCAGTGGCTTTAACTATGGCTACACCTTC
TRBD1	TRBV6-1	TRBJ2-7	14	.	CSSSPTGGPVEHYF	TGTTCCAGCAGCCCGACAGGGGGCCCCGTCGAGCACTACTTC
TRBD1	TRBV4-1	TRBJ2-7	18	.	CASSQDPPGQGVPYEQYF	TGCGCCAGCAGCCAAGATCCCCCCGGACAGGGGGTTCCCTACGAGCAGTACTTC